This TCR beta chain was identified during a study of post-analysis software for immune sequencing data. Study at large: The patients showed relapsing-remitting, secondary progressive and progressive-relapsing multiple sclerosis courses. General observations from the study: The normalized Chao1 diversity of multiple sclerosis patients was significantly lower than that of controls. F measure clustering grouped samples strongly by preparation batch. Controls showed lower frequencies than patients for five TRBV segments, and TRBV5-6, TRBV5-1 and TRBV20-1 were among these.

Libraries were made from TCR beta cDNA, and they carried unique molecular identifiers. TCRdb redid the calling of the PCR reads with MiXCR, one entry per CDR3 protein. Seen here are 750,000 to 950,000 distinct CDR3 sequences, 46% observed once, and the top ten hold approximately 4.4%. As concerns this clonotype: Its antigen is currently unknown.

The CDR3 loop spans 14 amino acids. Trimming cost V 4 bases and J 0 bases, with 11 bases left between them. CDR1 and CDR2 (germline): DFQATT, SNEGSKA (reference sequence). The V gene is TRBV20-1, the J gene TRBJ2-3, with TRBD2 as a possible D gene (6 bases). This sequence originates from a girl aged 5-17 years with multiple sclerosis. The sequenced sample was blood. CDR3 sequence: CSAKPGLSTDTQYF. CDR3 coding DNA: TGCAGTGCTAAACCGGGACTTAGCACAGATACGCAGTATTTT.